These T cell receptor beta chains were read from a single sample in a study of post-analysis software for immune sequencing data. TCRdb fed the PCR reads into MiXCR, producing one record per CDR3 protein. The sample lists hundreds of thousands of distinct CDR3 sequences, about 40% seen once, with over 1.5% in the top ten. Source material: blood. All receptors derive from a girl aged 5-17 years with multiple sclerosis. The CDR3 runs from the conserved cysteine through the conserved F or W. D genes are given only for firm matches. Clone size appears in some rows only: once, few, many, or a class for an expanded clone.

j_call d_call v_call clone_size cdr3_nt cdr3_aa
TRBJ2-1 TRBD1 TRBV5-6 once TGTGCCAGCAGCTTGGCTTCAGGGGGCATTCGAGGGAATGAGCAGTTCTTC CASSLASGGIRGNEQFF
TRBJ2-7 NA TRBV6-6 once TGTACCAGCAGCCCTGGACAGAGTCGCTACGAGCAGTACTTC CTSSPGQSRYEQYF
TRBJ1-4 NA TRBV10-3 few TGTGCCATCAGTGAGAGGAATGAAAAACTGTTTTTT CAISERNEKLFF
TRBJ2-1 TRBD2 TRBV7-2 NA TGTGCCAGCAGCCCGGGGACTAGCGGGTACCTTCACAATGAGCAGTTCTTC CASSPGTSGYLHNEQFF
TRBJ2-1 TRBD2 TRBV24-1 NA TGTGCCACCAGTGATTTCGGACTAGCGGGAGAAGAGCAGTTCTTC CATSDFGLAGEEQFF
TRBJ1-1 NA TRBV6-4 NA TGTGCCAGCAGTGACTCCTTCATGGGGAACACTGAAGCTTTCTTT CASSDSFMGNTEAFF
TRBJ1-2 NA TRBV5-6 NA TGTGCCAGCAGCCACTCCCCTTCCAGGGCCTTTGAATTTAACTATGGCTACACCTTC CASSHSPSRAFEFNYGYTF
TRBJ1-2 TRBD1 TRBV7-2 few TGTGCCAGCAGCCGTGACAGGGGAGGAAGGGGCTACACCTTC CASSRDRGGRGYTF
TRBJ2-3 NA TRBV7-8 many TGTGCCAGCAGCCCGGACACTAGCACAGATACGCAGTATTTT CASSPDTSTDTQYF
TRBJ1-1 NA TRBV12-3/TRBV12-4 few TGTGCCAGCCGAGTATGGGGACCAGATAACACTGAAGCTTTCTTT CASRVWGPDNTEAFF
TRBJ2-7 TRBD2 TRBV4-1 few TGCGCCAGCAGCCCAGTCCCGGGACTAGCGACGAGCTACGAGCAGTACTTC CASSPVPGLATSYEQYF
TRBJ1-2 NA TRBV7-6 few TGTGCCAGCGGCTGGGAATATGGCTACACCTTC CASGWEYGYTF
TRBJ2-3 TRBD2 TRBV20-1 NA TGCAGTGCTACCCCGGGACTAGCGGGAGTTGGGGATACGCAGTATTTT CSATPGLAGVGDTQYF
TRBJ1-2 NA TRBV20-1 NA TGCAGTGCTAGAGGGGGGGGGTTCGGTCAATATGGCTACACCTTC CSARGGGFGQYGYTF
TRBJ1-1 TRBD1 TRBV12-3/TRBV12-4 few TGTGCCAGCAGTTGGGGGACAGGGAACACTGAAGCTTTCTTT CASSWGTGNTEAFF